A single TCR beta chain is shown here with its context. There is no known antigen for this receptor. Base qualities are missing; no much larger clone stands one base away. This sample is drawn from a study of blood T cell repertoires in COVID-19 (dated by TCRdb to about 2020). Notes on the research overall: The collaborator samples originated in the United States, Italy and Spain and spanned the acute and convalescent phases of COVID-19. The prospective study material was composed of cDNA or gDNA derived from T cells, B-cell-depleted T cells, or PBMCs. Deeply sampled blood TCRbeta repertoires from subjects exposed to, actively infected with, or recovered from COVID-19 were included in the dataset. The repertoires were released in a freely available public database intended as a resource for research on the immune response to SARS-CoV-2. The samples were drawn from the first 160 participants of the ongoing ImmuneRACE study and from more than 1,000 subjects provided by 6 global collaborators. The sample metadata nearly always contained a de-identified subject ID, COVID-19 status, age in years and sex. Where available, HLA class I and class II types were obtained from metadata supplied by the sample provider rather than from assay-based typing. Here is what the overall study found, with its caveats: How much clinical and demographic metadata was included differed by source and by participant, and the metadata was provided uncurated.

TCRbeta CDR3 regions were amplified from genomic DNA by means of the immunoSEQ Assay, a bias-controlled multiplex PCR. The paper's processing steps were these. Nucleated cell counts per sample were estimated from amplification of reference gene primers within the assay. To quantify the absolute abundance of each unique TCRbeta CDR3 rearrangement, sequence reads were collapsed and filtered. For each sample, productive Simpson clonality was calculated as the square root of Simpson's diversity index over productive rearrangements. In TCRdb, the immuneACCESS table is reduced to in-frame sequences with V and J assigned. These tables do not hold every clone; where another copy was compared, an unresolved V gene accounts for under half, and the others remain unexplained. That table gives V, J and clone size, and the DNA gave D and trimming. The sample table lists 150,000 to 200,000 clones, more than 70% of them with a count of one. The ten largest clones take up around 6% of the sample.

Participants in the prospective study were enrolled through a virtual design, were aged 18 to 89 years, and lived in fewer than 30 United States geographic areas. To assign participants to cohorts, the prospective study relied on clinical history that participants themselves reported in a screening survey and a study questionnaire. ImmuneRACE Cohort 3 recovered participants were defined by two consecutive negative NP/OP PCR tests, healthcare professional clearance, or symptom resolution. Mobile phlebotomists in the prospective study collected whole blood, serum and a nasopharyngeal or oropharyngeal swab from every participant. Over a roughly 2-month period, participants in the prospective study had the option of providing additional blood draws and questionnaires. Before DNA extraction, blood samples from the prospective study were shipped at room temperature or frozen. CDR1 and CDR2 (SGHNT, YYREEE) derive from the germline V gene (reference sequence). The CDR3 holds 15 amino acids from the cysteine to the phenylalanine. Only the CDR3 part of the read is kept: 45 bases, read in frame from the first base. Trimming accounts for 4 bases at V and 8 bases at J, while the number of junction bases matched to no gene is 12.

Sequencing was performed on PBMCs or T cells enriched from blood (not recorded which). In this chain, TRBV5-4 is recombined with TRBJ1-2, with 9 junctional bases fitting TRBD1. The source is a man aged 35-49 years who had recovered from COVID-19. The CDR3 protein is CASSMGQGPFEGYTF. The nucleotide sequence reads TGTGCCAGCAGCATGGGACAGGGCCCGTTTGAGGGCTACACCTTC.